This T cell receptor beta chain was identified in a study of shared clonotypes between healthy human individuals. Study-wide results and limits: It was anticipated that sequencing depth would influence how many clonotypes donors shared. Only blood was sampled, and tissue TCR repertoires likely differ from blood ones.

Adults of Caucasian background living in Nashville, Tennessee made up all donors. The assay was immunoSEQ multiplex PCR, and TCRdb's table has in-frame clones only and misses some. The data hold approximately 500,000 clones, with nearly 80% observed a single time. Trimming removed 6 bases from V and 2 bases from J, with 5 bases in between. Looked up from germline, CDR1 is SNHLY and CDR2 is FYNNEI. The CDR3 is 12 amino acids. Regarding this clone: Its cognate antigen is unknown.

This clonotype originated in a woman aged 40 to 49 in good health. Some clones in this sample may be carry-over from other donors' samples. The chain links TRBV2 to TRBJ2-1; D unresolved. Sequencing used PBMCs. The CDR3 bases are TGTGCCAGCAGCGGAACCTACAATGAGCAGTTCTTC. Protein product: CASSGTYNEQFF.